These 14 T cell receptor beta chains were sequenced from one sample in a study of blood T cell repertoires in COVID-19. TCRdb's copy holds only in-frame clones and misses some; the assay was immunoSEQ multiplex PCR. The sample holds approximately 15,000 clones, around 90% seen once. Input material: peripheral blood. Receptor source: a human donor in a cohort sampled during active COVID-19.

The V and J genes are TRBV5-4 and TRBJ2-6; 8 bases align to TRBD2. Trimming cost V 4 bases and J 2 bases; bases outside gene matches: 5. CDR3 length equals 16 residues. Germline lookup yields CDR1 SGHNT and CDR2 YYREEE (reference sequence). The CDR3 spells CASSPGGFPGANVLTF. DNA for the CDR3: TGTGCCAGCAGCCCGGGGGGGTTCCCTGGGGCCAACGTCCTGACTTTC.

The chain has TRBV7-2 and TRBJ1-2; D is possibly TRBD1 (5 bases). CDR1 SGHTA and CDR2 FQGNSA come from the germline V gene. The CDR3 extends over 14 amino acids. V was pared by 5 bases and J by 3 bases, with 13 bases between. The CDR3, as DNA: TGTGCCAGCAGCCCCGGTCCAGGGTACTATGGCTACACCTTC. Protein product: CASSPGPGYYGYTF.

The chain carries TRBV11-2 and TRBJ1-1; TRBD1 agrees at 7 bases. Looked up from germline, CDR1 is SGHAT and CDR2 is FQNNGV. The CDR3 has 14 residues. V shed 6 bases, J shed 7 bases, and the junction held 11 bases outside the gene matches. The CDR3 coding sequence is TGTGCCAGCAGTACCCGGCCGGGACAGATTGAAGCTTTCTTT. This codes for CASSTRPGQIEAFF.

The chain joins TRBV19 to TRBJ2-4; 8 bases line up with TRBD1. CDR1 and CDR2 (germline): LNHDA, SQIVND (reference sequence). Losses at the gene ends were 7 bases for V and 8 bases for J; bases not matched to a gene: 7. This CDR3 contains 13 residues. The chain's CDR3 is CASNRGMEDIQYF. CDR3 DNA: TGTGCCAGTAACAGGGGGATGGAGGACATTCAGTACTTC.

This rearrangement joins TRBV5-1 to TRBJ2-7; 9 nucleotides align to TRBD1. Germline CDR1 is SGHRS and CDR2 is YFSETQ. V shed 4 bases, J shed 2 bases, and the junction held 4 bases outside the gene matches. The CDR3 is 14 residues long. The CDR3 loop is CASSGRDRAYEQYF. In nucleotides, the CDR3 is TGCGCCAGCAGCGGACGGGACAGGGCCTACGAGCAGTACTTC.

The chain links TRBV2 to TRBJ2-7, with D maybe TRBD2 (7 bases). The CDR3 has 11 residues. Trimming removed 7 bases at V and 6 bases at J, with 10 bases between. Germline V gene lookup returns CDR1 SNHLY and CDR2 FYNNEI. DNA for the CDR3: TGTGCCAGCACAGGGGAGGGCGAGCAGTACTTC. It specifies CASTGEGEQYF.

This rearrangement joins TRBV12-5 to TRBJ2-1, with D perhaps matching TRBD1 (6 bases). The germline V gene encodes CDR1 LGHNT and CDR2 FRNRAP. V lost 7 bases to trimming and J lost 4 bases, with 23 bases between them. The CDR3 spans 17 residues. The CDR3 DNA reads as TGTGCTAGTGCCCTTGACCGAGGGGGAGTAGGTTACAATGAGCAGTTCTTC. Protein product: CASALDRGGVGYNEQFF.

The rearrangement uses TRBV29-1 and TRBJ1-1, with 11 bases identical to TRBD1. There are 20 residues in the CDR3. The V gene's germline CDR1 is SQVTM and CDR2 ANQGSEA. Germline trimming cut 5 bases from V and 3 bases from J; bases unmatched to any gene: 23. CDR3 in amino acids: CSVFTGTGGYKRGWDTEAFF. The CDR3 DNA follows: TGCAGCGTTTTCACCGGGACAGGGGGTTATAAGAGGGGCTGGGACACTGAAGCTTTCTTT.

The chain joins TRBV2 to TRBJ2-3, with a weak D call TRBD2 (5 bases). The CDR3 consists of 15 residues. Germline CDR1 SNHLY, CDR2 FYNNEI. With 4 bases removed from V and 0 bases from J, the gap between germline ends came to 11 bases. CDR3 sequence reads: CASSVGGPSTDTQYF. CDR3 nucleotides: TGTGCCAGCAGTGTAGGAGGACCTAGCACAGATACGCAGTATTTT.

This clone appeared a single time. The gene calls are TRBV7-8 and TRBJ2-7, with D maybe TRBD2 (6 bases). Germline CDR1 is SGHVS and CDR2 is FQNEAQ. This CDR3 is built from 16 residues. The V and J ends lost 4 bases and 0 bases respectively, with 16 bases between them. The CDR3 nucleotides read TGTGCCAGCAGCTCGGTTGGAGGGACCTACTCCTACGAGCAGTACTTC. Protein product: CASSSVGGTYSYEQYF.

This clone showed up just once. The chain couples TRBV6-6 to TRBJ2-2, with TRBD1 matching over 9 bases. Germline loops: CDR1 MNHNY, CDR2 SVGAGI (reference sequence). This CDR3 comprises 15 residues. V was pared by 7 bases and J by 4 bases, with 7 bases of the junction left unmatched. The CDR3 protein is CASTGQGRLTGELFF. CDR3 bases: TGTGCCAGCACGGGACAGGGACGGCTCACCGGGGAGCTGTTTTTT.

The V call is TRBV3-1 (or the pseudogene TRBV3-2), the J call TRBJ2-3; D is perhaps TRBD1 (5 bases). There are 13 residues in the CDR3. Trimming removed 6 bases from V and 3 bases from J, with 10 bases in between. Germline V gene data show CDR1 as LGHDT and CDR2 as YNNKEL (reference sequence). CDR3 residues: CASSLRGTDTQYF. CDR3 bases: TGTGCCAGCAGTCTTAGGGGTACAGATACGCAGTATTTT.

The CDR3 region has the DNA TGCGCCAGCAGCCGTGCGACAGGGGCGAACAATGAGCAGTTCTTC. This encodes CASSRATGANNEQFF. The V and J genes are TRBV5-1 and TRBJ2-1; 8 bases map to TRBD1. The CDR3 contains 15 residues. Germline assignment: CDR1 SGHRS and CDR2 YFSETQ. Trimming took 4 bases from V and 5 from J; bases not matched to a gene: 8.

The V and J genes are TRBV6-6 and TRBJ1-1; no clear D gene. CDR3 length equals 13 residues. Germline V gene lookup returns CDR1 MNHNY and CDR2 SVGAGI (reference sequence). V lost 2 bases, J lost 5 bases, and 9 bases lay in between. CDR3 bases: TGTGCCAGCAGTTACCAGGCTCCGACTGAAGCTTTCTTT. Translated, it gives CASSYQAPTEAFF.